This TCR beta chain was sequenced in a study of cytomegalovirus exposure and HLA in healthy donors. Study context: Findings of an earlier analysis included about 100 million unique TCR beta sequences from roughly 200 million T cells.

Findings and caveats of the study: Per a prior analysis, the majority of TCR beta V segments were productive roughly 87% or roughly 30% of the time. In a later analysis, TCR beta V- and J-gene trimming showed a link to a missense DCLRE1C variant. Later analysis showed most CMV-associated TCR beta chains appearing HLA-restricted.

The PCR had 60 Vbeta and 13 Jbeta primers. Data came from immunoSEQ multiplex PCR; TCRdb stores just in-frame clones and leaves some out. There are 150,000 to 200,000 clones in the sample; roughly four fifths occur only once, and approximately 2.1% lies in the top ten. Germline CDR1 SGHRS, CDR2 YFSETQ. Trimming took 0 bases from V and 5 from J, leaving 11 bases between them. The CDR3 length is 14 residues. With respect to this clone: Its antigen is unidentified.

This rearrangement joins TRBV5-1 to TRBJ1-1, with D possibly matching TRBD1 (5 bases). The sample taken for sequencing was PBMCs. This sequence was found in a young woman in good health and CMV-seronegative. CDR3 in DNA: TGCGCCAGCAGCTTGGTGGGGGGTAAGACTGAAGCTTTCTTT. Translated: CASSLVGGKTEAFF.